The source of this T cell receptor (beta chain) is a study of PD-L1 blockade in urothelial cancer. The method was immunoSEQ multiplex PCR; TCRdb's version includes in-frame clones alone and lacks a portion of them. This sample has more than 95,000 clones, with about 84% found just once. Time point: peripheral blood 6 weeks after treatment start. The germline V gene has CDR1 GTSNPN and CDR2 SVGIG (reference sequence). The CDR3 totals 12 residues. V trimming: 6 bases; J trimming: 5 bases; junction bases outside the gene matches: 7. The chain joins TRBV30 to TRBJ2-7; 7 bases are a match to TRBD1. This sample comprised PBMCs, obtained around atezolizumab (anti-PD-L1) treatment. This receptor was taken from a man aged 45-60 years with urothelial cancer. As DNA, the CDR3 is TGTGCCTGTTACAGGGGTTTAAACGAGCAGTACTTC. Its translation is CACYRGLNEQYF.